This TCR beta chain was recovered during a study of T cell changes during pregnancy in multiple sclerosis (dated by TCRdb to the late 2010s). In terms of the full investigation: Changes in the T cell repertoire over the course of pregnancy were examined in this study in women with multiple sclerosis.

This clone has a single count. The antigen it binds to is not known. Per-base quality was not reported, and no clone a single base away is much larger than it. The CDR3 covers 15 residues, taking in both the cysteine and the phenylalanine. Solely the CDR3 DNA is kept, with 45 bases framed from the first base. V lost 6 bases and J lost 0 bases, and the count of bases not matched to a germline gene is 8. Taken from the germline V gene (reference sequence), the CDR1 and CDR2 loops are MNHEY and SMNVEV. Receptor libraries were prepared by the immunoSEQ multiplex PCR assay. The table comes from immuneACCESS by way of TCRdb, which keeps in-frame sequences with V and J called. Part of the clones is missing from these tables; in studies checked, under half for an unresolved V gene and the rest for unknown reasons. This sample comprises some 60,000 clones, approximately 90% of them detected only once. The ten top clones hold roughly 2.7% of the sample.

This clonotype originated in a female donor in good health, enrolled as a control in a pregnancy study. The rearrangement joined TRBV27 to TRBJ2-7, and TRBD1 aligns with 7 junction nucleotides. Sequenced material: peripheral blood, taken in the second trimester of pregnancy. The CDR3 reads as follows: CASRLGTASSYEQYF. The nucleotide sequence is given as TGTGCCAGCAGACTTGGGACAGCCAGCTCCTACGAGCAGTACTTC.